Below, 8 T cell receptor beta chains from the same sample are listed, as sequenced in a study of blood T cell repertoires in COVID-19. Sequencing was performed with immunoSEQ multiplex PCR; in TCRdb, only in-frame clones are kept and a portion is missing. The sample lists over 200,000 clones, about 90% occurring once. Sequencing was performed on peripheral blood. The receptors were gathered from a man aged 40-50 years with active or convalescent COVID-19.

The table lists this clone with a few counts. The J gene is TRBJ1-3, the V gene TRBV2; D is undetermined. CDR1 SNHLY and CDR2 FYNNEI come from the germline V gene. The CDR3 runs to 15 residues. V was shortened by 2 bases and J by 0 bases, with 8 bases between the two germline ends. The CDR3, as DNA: TGTGCCAGCAGTGAAATGGGCTTCTCTGGAAACACCATATATTTT. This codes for CASSEMGFSGNTIYF.

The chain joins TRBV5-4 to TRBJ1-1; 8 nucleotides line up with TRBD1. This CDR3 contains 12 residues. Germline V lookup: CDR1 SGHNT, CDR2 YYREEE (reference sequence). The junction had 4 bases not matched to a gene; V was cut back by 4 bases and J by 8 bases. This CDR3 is CASSPTGAEAFF. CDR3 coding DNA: TGTGCCAGCAGCCCGACAGGGGCGGAAGCTTTCTTT.

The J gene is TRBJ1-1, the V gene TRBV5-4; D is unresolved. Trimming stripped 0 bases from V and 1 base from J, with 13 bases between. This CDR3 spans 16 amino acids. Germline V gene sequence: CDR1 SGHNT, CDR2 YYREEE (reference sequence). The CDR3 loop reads CASSLGARISNTEAFF. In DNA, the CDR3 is TGTGCCAGCAGCTTGGGGGCCAGGATCTCGAACACTGAAGCTTTCTTT.

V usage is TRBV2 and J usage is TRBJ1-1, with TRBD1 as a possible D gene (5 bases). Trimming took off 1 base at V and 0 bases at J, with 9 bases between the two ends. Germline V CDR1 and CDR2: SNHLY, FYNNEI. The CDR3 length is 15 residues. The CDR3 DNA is TGTGCCAGCAGTGAAGGGGGGGGACTGAACACTGAAGCTTTCTTT. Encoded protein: CASSEGGGLNTEAFF.

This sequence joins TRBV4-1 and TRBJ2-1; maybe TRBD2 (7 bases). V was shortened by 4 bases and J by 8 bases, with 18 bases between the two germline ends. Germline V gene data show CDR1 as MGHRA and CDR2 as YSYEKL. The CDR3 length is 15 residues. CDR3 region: CASSPRGTGGDEQFF. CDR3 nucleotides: TGCGCCAGCAGCCCTAGGGGGACGGGGGGCGATGAGCAGTTCTTC.

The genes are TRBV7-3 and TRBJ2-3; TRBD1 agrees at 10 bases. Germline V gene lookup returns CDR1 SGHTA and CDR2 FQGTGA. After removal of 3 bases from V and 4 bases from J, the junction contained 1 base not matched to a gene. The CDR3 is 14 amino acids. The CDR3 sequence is CASSLGQGSDTQYF. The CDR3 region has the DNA TGTGCCAGCAGCTTGGGACAGGGGTCAGATACGCAGTATTTT.

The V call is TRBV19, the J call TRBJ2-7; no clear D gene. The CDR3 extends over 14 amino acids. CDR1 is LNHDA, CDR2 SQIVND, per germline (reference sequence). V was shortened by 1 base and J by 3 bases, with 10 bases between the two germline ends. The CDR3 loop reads CASSIAITIYEQYF. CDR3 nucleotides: TGTGCCAGTAGTATAGCCATTACAATCTACGAGCAGTACTTC.

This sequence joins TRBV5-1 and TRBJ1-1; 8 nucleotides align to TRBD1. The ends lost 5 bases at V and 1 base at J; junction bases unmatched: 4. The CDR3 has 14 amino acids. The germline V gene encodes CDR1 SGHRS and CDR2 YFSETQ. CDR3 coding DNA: TGCGCCAGCAGTCATGACAGGGGGAACACTGAAGCTTTCTTT. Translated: CASSHDRGNTEAFF.